Reported below is one T cell receptor beta chain. This clonotype was counted a few times. No antigen is known for it. Nothing much larger sits one base from this clone, and base qualities are not available. The sequencer was an Illumina NovaSeq 6000. Synthesis of TCR cDNA relied on 5'RACE template switching, a step that introduced a universal primer site along with unique molecular identifiers. Priming for cDNA synthesis came from both the TCR alpha and TCR beta constant segments. Library amplification used two PCR steps, and the second PCR step added sample barcodes and sequencing adapters. Sequencing of the libraries was done on either Illumina HiSeq 2500 (2x100 bp) or NovaSeq (2x150 bp). As for how the authors treated the data: MIGEC handled demultiplexing of reads and collapsing into UMI consensus sequences, while MiXCR performed V(D)J alignment. Vaccine-responding clonotypes were identified with edgeR using replicate PBMC samples, with FDR below 0.01 and a log2 fold change above 5 up to day 15 being required. Each bulk clonotype was labeled CD4 or CD8 based on which sequenced repertoire, CD4 or CD8, contained the clonotype at higher abundance. TCRdb cleaned the public reads at Q25 with fastp, built clones with MiXCR and kept in-frame beta chains. For every CDR3 protein sequence, its rows merge into one entry that carries the most common genes and DNA. None of the V and J calls come from the authors' own analysis; TCRdb made them. For this sample there are hundreds of thousands of distinct CDR3 sequences; roughly an eighth appear just once. The top ten clonotypes cover roughly 3.1% of the sample.

This specimen belongs to a study of T cells after yellow fever vaccination (dated by TCRdb to the late 2010s). A note on the overall study: Libraries from fractions with low cell numbers were prepared with the SMART-Seq v4 Ultra Low Input RNA kit. To track T-cell clones before and after primary and booster YFV17D yellow fever vaccination, bulk TCR alpha and beta repertoires were sequenced longitudinally. Two healthy male donors, one aged 18 to 30 and one aged 30 to 40 years, were included in the cohort. Blood was collected at multiple timepoints before and after primary and secondary immunization, and bulk PBMC replicates and cell subsets were isolated.

From the cysteine through the phenylalanine, the CDR3 covers 19 amino acids. Only CDR3 DNA remains: 57 bases, in frame from the first base. V is cut back by 2 bases and J by 0 bases, with 8 bases in the junction unmatched. Reading the germline V gene gives CDR1 LGHNA and CDR2 YSLEER. Study-wide conclusions, independent of this receptor: Computational filtering was needed because FACS-sorted repertoires could contain abundant contaminating clonotypes from the bulk population. The secondary T-cell response was found to be weaker but faster than the primary response, with a peak reached on day 5 rather than on day 15. The study included only two donors, which limits how far the findings can be generalized. After the booster, most of the clones that had expanded following primary vaccination were detected again (about 95% of CD4 and around 88% of CD8), which suggests that memory was broadly maintained. A small share of clonotypes occurred in both CD4 and CD8 compartments, likely arising from convergent recombination.

The treatment or condition label here, explained by the study, means: live attenuated yellow fever vaccine strain. PBMCs were isolated from peripheral blood using a standard Ficoll-Paque protocol. Dynabeads CD4 and CD8 positive selection kits were used to isolate the CD4 and CD8 T-cell fractions. TriZol was used to extract RNA from bulk PBMCs, CD4 and CD8 fractions, and dextramer-positive and dextramer-negative fractions. The receptor was derived from a man between 18 and 35 years old who received the YFV17D yellow fever vaccine. Sequences were derived from CD4+ T cells sorted from PBMCs, sampled 15 days after the yellow fever booster vaccination. This chain joins TRBV4-3 to TRBJ2-4; TRBD2 agrees with 12 junctional bases. The DNA reads as follows: TGCGCCAGCAGCCAATCCGGGACTAGCGGGTTCTTAGCCAAAAACATTCAGTACTTC. Translated, it gives CASSQSGTSGFLAKNIQYF.